The following is a T cell receptor (beta chain) sequence with its context. The source of the sample is a study of control samples from healthy donors and cancer patients. Here immunoSEQ multiplex PCR was the method, and the copy in TCRdb shows in-frame clones only, minus some. Seen here are about 85,000 clones, roughly 86% observed once, and the top ten hold about 5.5%. The germline CDR1 and CDR2 sequences are SGHDT and YYEEEE. The length of the CDR3 is 15 residues. The V gene lost 0 bases and the J gene lost 2 bases, with 12 bases spanning the gap. The chain employs TRBV5-6 and TRBJ2-7; no clear D gene. This receptor was identified in a man aged 50 or older in good health. Sample: blood. In DNA, the CDR3 is TGTGCCAGCAGCTTGGATGGTGGTTTTGCCTACGAGCAGTACTTC. It encodes CASSLDGGFAYEQYF. Full variable domain (remainder filled in from reference TRBV5-6 and TRBJ2-7): DAGVTQSPTHLIKTRGQQVTLRCSPKSGHDTVSWYQQALGQGPQFIFQYYEEEERQRGNFPDRFSGHQFPNYSSELNVNALLLGDSALYLCASSLDGGFAYEQYFGPGTRLTVT.